This entry is about one TCR beta chain. Its antigen is still unknown. CDR3 length: 13 residues. V lost 1 base and J 3 bases, leaving 6 bases between the germline ends. Germline CDR1 is SSHAT and CDR2 is FNYEAQ (reference sequence). The data originate from a study of T cell responses to AZD1222 COVID-19 vaccine. Here immunoSEQ multiplex PCR was the method, and the copy in TCRdb shows in-frame clones only, minus some. The profile shows around 140,000 clones, about 89% of them singletons. Study-level points and caveats: In a largely white British group with more females than males, clonal diversity was possibly underestimated.

The sequence was collected from an adult in good health. The sequenced sample was peripheral blood, obtained on day 0 of AZD1222 vaccination. The V gene is TRBV7-7, the J gene TRBJ2-5; D call uncertain. The DNA of the CDR3 is TGTGCCAGCAGCTTAGGAGTGGAAGAGACCCAGTACTTC. As protein: CASSLGVEETQYF. Full variable domain (rest looked up from reference TRBV7-7 and TRBJ2-5): GAGVSQSPRYKVTKRGQDVTLRCDPISSHATLYWYQQALGQGPEFLTYFNYEAQPDKSGLPSDRFSAERPEGSISTLTIQRTEQRDSAMYRCASSLGVEETQYFGPGTRLLVL.